A single sample is the source of the 8 T cell receptor beta chains below, sequenced in a study of technical replicates of blood from a few donors. The repertoire was sequenced with immunoSEQ multiplex PCR; TCRdb's copy has only in-frame clones and lacks some. Counted here are roughly 80,000 clones, 75% to 90% occurring once; the ten biggest clones make up approximately 0.39%. The sample taken for sequencing was T cells isolated from PBMCs. The source is a human donor in good health.

The genes are TRBV20-1 and TRBJ1-1; 8 nucleotides align to TRBD1. Germline trimming cut 6 bases from V and 7 bases from J; bases unmatched to any gene: 4. CDR1 and CDR2 (germline): DFQATT, SNEGSKA (reference sequence). This CDR3 region has 11 residues. CDR3 in amino acids: CSARTGYEAFF. CDR3 coding DNA: TGCAGTGCCAGGACAGGGTATGAAGCTTTCTTT.

The CDR3 DNA sequence: TGCGCCAGCAGCCAAGGTATTAGCAGGGGCCGCCGGGGAAACACCATATATTTT. Translated, it gives CASSQGISRGRRGNTIYF. V and J are TRBV4-1 and TRBJ1-3; a possible D gene is TRBD1 (6 bases). The CDR3 consists of 18 residues. The germline CDR1 and CDR2 sequences are MGHRA and YSYEKL. V was pared by 1 base and J by 4 bases, with 20 bases between.

The chain joins TRBV27 to TRBJ2-3, with D perhaps matching TRBD1 (6 bases). Germline CDR1 and CDR2: MNHEY and SMNVEV (reference sequence). This CDR3 is built from 15 residues. V lost 0 bases to trimming and J lost 4 bases, with 11 bases between them. Written as DNA, the CDR3 is TGTGCCAGCAGTTTATCCGGACAGTACTCAGATACGCAGTATTTT. Translated: CASSLSGQYSDTQYF.

The rearrangement links TRBV6-6 to TRBJ1-1; weak D call: TRBD1 (5 bases). The CDR3 has 14 residues. Looked up from germline, CDR1 is MNHNY and CDR2 is SVGAGI (reference sequence). The V gene lost 3 bases and the J gene lost 4 bases, with 12 bases spanning the gap. CDR3 in DNA: TGTGCCAGCAGTTATCGGGGGTCAGCCACTGAAGCTTTCTTT. Translating it yields CASSYRGSATEAFF.

The chain has TRBV7-9 and TRBJ1-1; D may be TRBD1 (6 bases). V lost 5 bases to trimming and J lost 0 bases, with 16 bases between them. In germline, CDR1 is SEHNR, CDR2 FQNEAQ (reference sequence). The CDR3 is made up of 16 amino acids. The CDR3 protein is CASSPWQGRLNTEAFF. CDR3 coding DNA: TGTGCCAGCAGCCCCTGGCAGGGGAGATTGAACACTGAAGCTTTCTTT. Full variable domain (remainder filled in from reference TRBV7-9 and TRBJ1-1): DTGVSQNPRHKITKRGQNVTFRCDPISEHNRLYWYRQTLGQGPEFLTYFQNEAQLEKSRLLSDRFSAERPKGSFSTLEIQRTEQGDSAMYLCASSPWQGRLNTEAFFGQGTRLTVV.

The CDR3 DNA sequence: TGCAGCGTCACTAGCGGGACAGTTGCTTCCTATGGCTACACCTTC. Protein product: CSVTSGTVASYGYTF. The rearrangement links TRBV29-1 to TRBJ1-2; TRBD1 matches 7 bases. With V trimmed by 6 bases and J by 4 bases, 14 bases remained unmatched. The CDR3 runs 15 residues. Germline V lookup: CDR1 SQVTM, CDR2 ANQGSEA.

This chain links TRBV13 with TRBJ2-1, with a weak D call TRBD2 (5 bases). The length of the CDR3 is 15 residues. V shed 0 bases and J shed 4 bases, with 10 bases lying between them. Germline assignment: CDR1 PRHDT and CDR2 FYEKMQ (reference sequence). The CDR3 DNA reads TGTGCCAGCAGCTTAGGGCGGGCGGAATACAATGAGCAGTTCTTC. This codes for CASSLGRAEYNEQFF.

In this sample, this clone turned up a few times. The rearrangement joins TRBV29-1 to TRBJ1-4, with 8 nucleotides matching TRBD1. In germline, CDR1 is SQVTM, CDR2 ANQGSEA. V lost 4 bases and J lost 8; bases outside the gene matches: 6. This CDR3 is 13 amino acids long. This chain's CDR3 is CSVVGQGEEKLFF. CDR3 DNA sequence: TGCAGCGTTGTCGGACAGGGAGAAGAAAAACTGTTTTTT.